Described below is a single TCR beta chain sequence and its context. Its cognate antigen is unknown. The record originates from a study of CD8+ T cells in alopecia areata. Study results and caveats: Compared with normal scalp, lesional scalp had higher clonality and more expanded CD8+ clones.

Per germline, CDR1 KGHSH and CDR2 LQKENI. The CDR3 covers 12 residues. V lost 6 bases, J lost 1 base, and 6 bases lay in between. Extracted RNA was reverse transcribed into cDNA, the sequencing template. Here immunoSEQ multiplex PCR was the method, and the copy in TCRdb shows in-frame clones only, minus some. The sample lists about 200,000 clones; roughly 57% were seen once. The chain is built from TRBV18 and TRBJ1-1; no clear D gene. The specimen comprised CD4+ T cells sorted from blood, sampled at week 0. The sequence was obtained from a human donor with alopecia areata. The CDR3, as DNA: TGTGCCAGCTCCACGGGGAACACTGAAGCTTTCTTT. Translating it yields CASSTGNTEAFF.